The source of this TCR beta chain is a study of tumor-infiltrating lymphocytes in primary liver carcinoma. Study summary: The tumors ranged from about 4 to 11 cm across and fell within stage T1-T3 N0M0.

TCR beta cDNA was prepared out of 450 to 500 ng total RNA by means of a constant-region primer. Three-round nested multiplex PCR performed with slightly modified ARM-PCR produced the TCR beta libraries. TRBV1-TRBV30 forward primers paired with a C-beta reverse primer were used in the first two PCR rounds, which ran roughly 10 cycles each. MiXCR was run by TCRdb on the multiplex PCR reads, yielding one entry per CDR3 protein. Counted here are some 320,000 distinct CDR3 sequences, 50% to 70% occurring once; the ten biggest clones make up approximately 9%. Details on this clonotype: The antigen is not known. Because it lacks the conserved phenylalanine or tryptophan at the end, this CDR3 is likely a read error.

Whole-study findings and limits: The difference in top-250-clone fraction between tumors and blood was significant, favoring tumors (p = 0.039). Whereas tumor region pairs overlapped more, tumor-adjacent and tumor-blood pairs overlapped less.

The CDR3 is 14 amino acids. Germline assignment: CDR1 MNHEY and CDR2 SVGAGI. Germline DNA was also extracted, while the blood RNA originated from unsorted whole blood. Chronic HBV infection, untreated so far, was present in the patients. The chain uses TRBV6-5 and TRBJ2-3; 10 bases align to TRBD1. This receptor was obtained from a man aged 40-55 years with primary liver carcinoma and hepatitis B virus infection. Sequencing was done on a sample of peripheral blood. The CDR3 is CASKRTGGTDMQYY. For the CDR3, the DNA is TGTGCCAGCAAAAGGACAGGGGGTACAGATATGCAGTATTAT.